The entry below gives a single TCR beta chain sequence along with its context. What it recognizes is unknown. The data belong to a study of Ad26.COV2.S vaccination and SARS-CoV-2 variants. Study context: It was the COV1001 Ad26.COV2.S trial arm that included the donor.

The ends were cut back, 0 bases at V and 3 bases at J, with 18 bases in the middle. The germline gives CDR1 SGHRS, CDR2 YFSETQ. The CDR3 is made up of 18 amino acids. Regarding the study as a whole: Researchers cautioned that TCR breadth and depth analyses may have underestimated total T cell responses.

The treatment: roughly 20 received Ad26.COV2.S at low or high dose, single or two shots; roughly five received placebo; per-sample allocation not given. Day 63 following the first vaccine or placebo injection was when the samples were taken. Vaccination used an Ad26 vector expressing Wuhan-strain SARS-CoV-2 spike. Only in-frame clones appear in the TCRdb table, and some are missing; sequencing was by immunoSEQ multiplex PCR. The sample shows roughly 680,000 clones, roughly nine tenths of them seen only once. The chain uses TRBV5-1 and TRBJ1-4, with TRBD1 as a possible D gene (5 bases). This TCR was recovered from a person between 18 and 65 years old who received the Ad26.COV2.S COVID-19 vaccine or a placebo. The sample in question was peripheral blood, obtained in a trial of Ad26.COV2.S vaccine versus placebo. In DNA, the CDR3 is TGCGCCAGCAGCTTGGCCTCGGCAGGGACCGATTCTAATGAAAAACTGTTTTTT. Translation: CASSLASAGTDSNEKLFF.